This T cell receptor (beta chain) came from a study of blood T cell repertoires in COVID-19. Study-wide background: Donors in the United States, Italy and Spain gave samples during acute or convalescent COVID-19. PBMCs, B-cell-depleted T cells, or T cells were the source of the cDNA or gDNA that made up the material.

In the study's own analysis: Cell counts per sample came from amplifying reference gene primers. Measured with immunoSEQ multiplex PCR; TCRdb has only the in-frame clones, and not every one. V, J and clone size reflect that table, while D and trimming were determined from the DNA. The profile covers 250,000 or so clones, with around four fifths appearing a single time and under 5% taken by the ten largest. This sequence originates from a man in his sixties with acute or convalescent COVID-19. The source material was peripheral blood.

CDR3 DNA: TGTGCCAGCAGCTTAGCTCCGGGAACCCAATACGAGCAGTACTTC. Translation: CASSLAPGTQYEQYF. V is TRBV7-2 and J is TRBJ2-7; possible D gene TRBD2, 5 bases. CDR3 length: 15 residues. CDR1 SGHTA and CDR2 FQGNSA come from the germline V gene. Between the trimmed V and J ends, which lost 0 bases and 4 bases, there was a span of 13 bases.